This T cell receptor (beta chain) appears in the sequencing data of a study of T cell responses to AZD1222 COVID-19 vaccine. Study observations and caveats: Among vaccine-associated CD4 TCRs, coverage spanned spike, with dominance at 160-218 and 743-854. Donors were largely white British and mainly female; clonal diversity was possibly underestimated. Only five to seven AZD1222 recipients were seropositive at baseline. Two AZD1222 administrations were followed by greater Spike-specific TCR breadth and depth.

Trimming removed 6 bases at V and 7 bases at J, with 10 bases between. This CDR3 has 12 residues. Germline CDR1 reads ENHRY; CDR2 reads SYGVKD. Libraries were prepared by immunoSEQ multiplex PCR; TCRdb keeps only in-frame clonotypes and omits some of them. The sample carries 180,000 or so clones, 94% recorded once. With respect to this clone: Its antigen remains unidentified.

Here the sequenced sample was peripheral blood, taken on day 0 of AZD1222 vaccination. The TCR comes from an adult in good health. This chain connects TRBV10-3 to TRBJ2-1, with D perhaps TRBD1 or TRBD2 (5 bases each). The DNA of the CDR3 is TGTGCCATCAGCGGGGCAGGGAATGAGCAGTTCTTC. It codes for CAISGAGNEQFF.